This T cell receptor beta chain was recovered during a study of beta chain features in type 1 diabetes. On the study more broadly: Cell yields, gender and age were comparable in patients and healthy donors. All samples yielded around 98 million examined sorted cells.

Per germline, CDR1 SGHDT and CDR2 YYEEEE. V shed 1 base and J shed 8 bases, with 15 bases lying between them. This CDR3 has 15 residues. Sequencing targeted expressed TCRB transcripts, as all isolated RNA had been reverse transcribed. Some clones are missing from TCRdb's copy, which holds only in-frame ones; the method was immunoSEQ multiplex PCR. Here the sample spans roughly 130,000 clones, nearly 9.5% being singletons. The rearrangement uses TRBV5-6 and TRBJ1-4, with unresolved D. Sequencing was performed on central memory CD4+ T cells from blood. This receptor was identified in a man between 18 and 29 years old in good health. The CDR3: CASSLFGGSEEKLFF. The CDR3 DNA sequence: TGTGCCAGCAGCTTGTTTGGTGGGTCGGAGGAAAAACTGTTTTTT.